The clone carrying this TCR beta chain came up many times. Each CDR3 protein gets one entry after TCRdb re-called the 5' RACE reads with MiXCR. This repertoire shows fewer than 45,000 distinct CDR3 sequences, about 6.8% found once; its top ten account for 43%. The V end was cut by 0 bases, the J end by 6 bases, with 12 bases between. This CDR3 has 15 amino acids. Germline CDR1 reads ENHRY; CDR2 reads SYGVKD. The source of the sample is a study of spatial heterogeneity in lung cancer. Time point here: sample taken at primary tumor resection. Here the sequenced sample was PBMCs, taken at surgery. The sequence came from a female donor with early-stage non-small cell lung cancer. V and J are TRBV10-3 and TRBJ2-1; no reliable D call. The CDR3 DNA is TGTGCCATCAGTGAGTCGAACCCCAACAGCAATGAGCAGTTCTTC. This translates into CAISESNPNSNEQFF.